The subject of this entry is one T cell receptor beta chain. This sample is drawn from a study of T cell changes during pregnancy in multiple sclerosis. The repertoire was sequenced with immunoSEQ multiplex PCR; TCRdb's copy has only in-frame clones and lacks some. The sample has about 56,000 clones; 75% to 95% are singletons. CDR1 and CDR2 from the germline V gene are SGDLS and YYNGEE. V trimming: 0 bases; J trimming: 5 bases; junction bases outside the gene matches: 5. The CDR3 contains 15 residues. The clonotype was recovered from a female donor in good health, enrolled as a control in a pregnancy study. V gene TRBV9 combines with J gene TRBJ1-2; 9 positions agree with TRBD1. The sequencing here drew on peripheral blood, taken in the first trimester of pregnancy. The CDR3 loop is CASSVGGTGYYGYTF. CDR3 coding DNA: TGTGCCAGCAGCGTAGGGGGGACAGGGTATTATGGCTACACCTTC.